This T cell receptor (beta chain) was recovered during a study of identical twins. Study-wide points: While abundant cord blood beta clonotypes carried fewer insertions, memory repertoires showed no such pattern. Invariant MAIT and iNKT cells are populations that could partly confound zero-insertion analyses.

CDR1 is MNHEY, CDR2 SVGAGI, per germline. V was clipped by 0 bases and J by 9 bases; unmatched bases: 8. The CDR3 has 15 amino acids. TCRdb itself ran the 5' RACE reads through MiXCR, one entry per CDR3 protein. The repertoire holds 450,000 or so distinct CDR3 sequences, with more than 13% as singletons. The table lists this clonotype with a few counts. Its antigen is undetermined. This sample was shared with a second study, whose subject was yellow fever vaccine responses in identical twins. That work states: Convergence reportedly seemed to mark part of the twins' vaccine T cell response, with personalization marking the rest.

The TCR comes from a woman aged 18-35 years in good health. The sequencing sample was made of CD4+ T cells sorted from blood. V is TRBV6-5 and J is TRBJ2-3; the match to TRBD2 covers 8 bases. The CDR3 here is CASSYSGLAGLTQYF. CDR3 nucleotides: TGTGCCAGCAGTTACTCCGGTCTAGCGGGTCTAACGCAGTATTTT.